This TCR beta chain came from a study of blood T cells in healthy people across ages. It was with a sample-barcoded 5' primer and a J-beta primer mix that a second PCR of roughly 7 to 12 cycles was run. Tagging of each cDNA molecule was performed by a template-switch adaptor with 12 random nucleotides. TCRdb re-called the 5' RACE reads through MiXCR, storing one row per CDR3 protein. The data show 700,000 or so distinct CDR3 sequences, about 20% seen once. The germline V and J ends were trimmed by 3 bases and 5 bases, with 17 bases remaining between them. In germline, CDR1 is SEHNR, CDR2 FQNEAQ (reference sequence). The length of the CDR3 is 16 residues. Healthy Russian Caucasian donors spanned ages about 6 to 95 years. Every donor provided 9.5 to 10 milliliters of peripheral blood. Per individual sample, total RNA of at least 6 micrograms was extracted. This clonotype was counted only a few times.

Sequencing used blood. V usage is TRBV7-9 and J usage is TRBJ2-1; D call uncertain. This sequence originates from a man aged 65-85 years in good health. This CDR3 reads CASSFGLGKQDNEQFF. CDR3 sequence (DNA): TGTGCCAGCAGCTTCGGTCTGGGGAAGCAGGACAATGAGCAGTTCTTC.